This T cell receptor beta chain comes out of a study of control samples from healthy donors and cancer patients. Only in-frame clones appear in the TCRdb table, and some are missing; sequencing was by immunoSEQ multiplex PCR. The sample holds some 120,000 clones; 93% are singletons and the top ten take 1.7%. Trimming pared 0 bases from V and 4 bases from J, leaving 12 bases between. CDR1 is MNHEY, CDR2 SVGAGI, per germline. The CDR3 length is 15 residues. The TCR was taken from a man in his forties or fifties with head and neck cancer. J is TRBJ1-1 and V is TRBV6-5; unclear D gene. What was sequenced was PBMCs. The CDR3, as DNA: TGTGCCAGCAGTTACTCACGGCAAGGGCTCACTGAAGCTTTCTTT. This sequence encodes CASSYSRQGLTEAFF.